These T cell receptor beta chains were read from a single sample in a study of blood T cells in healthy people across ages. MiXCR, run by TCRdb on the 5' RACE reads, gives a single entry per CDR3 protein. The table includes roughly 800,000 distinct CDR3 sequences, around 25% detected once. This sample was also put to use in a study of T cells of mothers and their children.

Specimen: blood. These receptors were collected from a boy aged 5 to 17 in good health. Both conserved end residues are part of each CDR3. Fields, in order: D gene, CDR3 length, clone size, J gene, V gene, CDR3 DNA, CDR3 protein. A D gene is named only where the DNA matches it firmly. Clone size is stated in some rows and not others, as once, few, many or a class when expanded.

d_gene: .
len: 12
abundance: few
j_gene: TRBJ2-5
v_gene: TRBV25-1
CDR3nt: TGTGCCAGCAGTGAGGGGTACAAGGGCCAGTACTTC
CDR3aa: CASSEGYKGQYF

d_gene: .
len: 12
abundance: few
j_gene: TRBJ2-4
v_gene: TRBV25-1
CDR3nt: TGTGCCAGCAGTGACCCGGGGAACATTCAGTACTTC
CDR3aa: CASSDPGNIQYF

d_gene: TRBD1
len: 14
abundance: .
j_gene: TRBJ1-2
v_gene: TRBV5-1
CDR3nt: TGCGCCAGCAAACAGGGGCCTCTGATCTATGGCTACACCTTC
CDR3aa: CASKQGPLIYGYTF

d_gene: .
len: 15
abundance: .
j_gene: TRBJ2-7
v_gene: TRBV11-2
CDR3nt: TGTGCCAGCAGCTTCTCTTTCGACCGATCCTACGAGCAGTACTTC
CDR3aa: CASSFSFDRSYEQYF

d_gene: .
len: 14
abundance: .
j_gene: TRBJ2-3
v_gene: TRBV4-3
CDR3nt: TGCGCCAGTGCCGACTGGCGGGAAACAGATACGCAGTATTTT
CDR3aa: CASADWRETDTQYF

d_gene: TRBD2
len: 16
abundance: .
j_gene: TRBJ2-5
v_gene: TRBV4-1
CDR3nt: TGCGCCAGCACACGGACTAGCGGTGTGTACCAAGAGACCCAGTACTTC
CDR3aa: CASTRTSGVYQETQYF

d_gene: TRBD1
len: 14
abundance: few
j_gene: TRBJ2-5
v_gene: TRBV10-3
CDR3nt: TGTGCCATCAGTGGGACAGGGGAGGCAGAGACCCAGTACTTC
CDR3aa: CAISGTGEAETQYF

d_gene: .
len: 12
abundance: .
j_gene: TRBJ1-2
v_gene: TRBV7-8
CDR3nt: TGTGCCAGCAGCAACGGAGGGGATGGCTACACCTTC
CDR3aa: CASSNGGDGYTF

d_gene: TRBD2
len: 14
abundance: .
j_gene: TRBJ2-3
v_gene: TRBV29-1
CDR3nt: TGCAGCGTCGCCAAGCGGGAACGCACAGATACGCAGTATTTT
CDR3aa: CSVAKRERTDTQYF

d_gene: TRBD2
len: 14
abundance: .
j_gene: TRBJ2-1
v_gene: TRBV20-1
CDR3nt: TGCAGTGCTAGGAGGACTAGCATCTACAATGAGCAGTTCTTC
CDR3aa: CSARRTSIYNEQFF

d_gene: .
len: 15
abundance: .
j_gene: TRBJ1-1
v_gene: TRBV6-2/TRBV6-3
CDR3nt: TGTGCCAGCAGTTACTCGTTTCCAGGAGACACTGAAGCTTTCTTT
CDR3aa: CASSYSFPGDTEAFF

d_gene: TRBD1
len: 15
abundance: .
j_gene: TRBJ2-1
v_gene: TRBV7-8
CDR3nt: TGTGCCAGCAGCTTCCCGGGGCAGGGGGTCAATGAGCAGTTCTTC
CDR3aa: CASSFPGQGVNEQFF

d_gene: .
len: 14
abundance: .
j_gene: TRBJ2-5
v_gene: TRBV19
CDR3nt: TGTGCCAGTAGTGTATGGGGGCCGCAAGAGACCCAGTACTTC
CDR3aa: CASSVWGPQETQYF

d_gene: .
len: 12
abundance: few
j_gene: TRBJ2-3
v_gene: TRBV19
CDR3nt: TGTGCCAGTAGCCCTAGCTGGGATACGCAGTATTTT
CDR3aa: CASSPSWDTQYF

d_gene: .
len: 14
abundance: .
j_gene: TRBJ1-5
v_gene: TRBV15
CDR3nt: TGTGCCACCAGCGCGGGAGACAGGAATCAGCCCCAGCATTTT
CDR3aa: CATSAGDRNQPQHF

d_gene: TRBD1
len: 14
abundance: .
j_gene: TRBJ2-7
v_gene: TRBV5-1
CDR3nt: TGCGCCAGCAGCTCACAGGGGGCTGAGTGGGAGCAGTACTTC
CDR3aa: CASSSQGAEWEQYF

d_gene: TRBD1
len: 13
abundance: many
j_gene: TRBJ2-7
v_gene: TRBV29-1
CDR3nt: TGCAGCGTTCTCTCCGGGACAGCTTACGGGCAGTACTTC
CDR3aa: CSVLSGTAYGQYF

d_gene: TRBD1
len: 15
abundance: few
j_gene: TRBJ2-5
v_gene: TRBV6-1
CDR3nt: TGTGCCAGCATCCAAGGGGGGACAGGGAAGGGGGAGCAGTACTTC
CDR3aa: CASIQGGTGKGEQYF

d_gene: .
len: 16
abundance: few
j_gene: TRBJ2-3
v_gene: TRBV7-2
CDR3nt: TGTGCCAGCAGCTTAACTTCAGGCTCCACCACAGATACGCAGTATTTT
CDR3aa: CASSLTSGSTTDTQYF

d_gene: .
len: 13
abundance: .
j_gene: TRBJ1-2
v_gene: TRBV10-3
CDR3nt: TGTGCCATCAGTGAAAGCAGGAGCGATGGCTACACCTTC
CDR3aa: CAISESRSDGYTF

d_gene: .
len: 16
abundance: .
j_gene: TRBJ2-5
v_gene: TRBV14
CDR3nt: TGTGCCAGCAGCCGATCCGGCTACCCCCGGCAAGAGACCCAGTACTTC
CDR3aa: CASSRSGYPRQETQYF

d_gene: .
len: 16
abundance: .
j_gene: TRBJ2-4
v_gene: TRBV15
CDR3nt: TGTGCCACCAGCAGATCCACCGTATCAAAGGAAAACATTCAGTACTTC
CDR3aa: CATSRSTVSKENIQYF

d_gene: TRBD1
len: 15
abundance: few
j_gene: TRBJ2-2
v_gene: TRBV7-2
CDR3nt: TGTGCCAGCAGCCAAAGGACAGGGTCGGCCGGGGAGCTGTTTTTT
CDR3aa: CASSQRTGSAGELFF

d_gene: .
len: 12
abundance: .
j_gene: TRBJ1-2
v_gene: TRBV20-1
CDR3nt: TGCAGTGCTAGCCTTACAGGTTATGGCTACACCTTC
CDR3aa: CSASLTGYGYTF

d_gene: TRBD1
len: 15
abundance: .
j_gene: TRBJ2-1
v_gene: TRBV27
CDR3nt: TGTGCCAGCAGTTTAGAAAAGGGACAGTACAATGAGCAGTTCTTC
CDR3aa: CASSLEKGQYNEQFF

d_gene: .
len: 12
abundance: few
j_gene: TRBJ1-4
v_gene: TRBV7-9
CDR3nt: TGTGCCAGCAGGGAACGGACTGAAAAACTGTTTTTT
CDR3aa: CASRERTEKLFF

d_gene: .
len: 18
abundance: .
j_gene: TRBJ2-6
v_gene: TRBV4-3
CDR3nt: TGCGCCAGCAGCCAAGATCTTGGGGCTCGCTCTGGGGCCAACGTCCTGACTTTC
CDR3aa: CASSQDLGARSGANVLTF

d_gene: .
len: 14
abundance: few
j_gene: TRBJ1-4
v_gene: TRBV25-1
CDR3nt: TGTGCCAGCAGTTTCGGAGGGGAGGATGAAAAACTGTTTTTT
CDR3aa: CASSFGGEDEKLFF

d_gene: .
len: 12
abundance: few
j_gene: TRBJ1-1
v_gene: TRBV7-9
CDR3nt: TGTGCCAGCAGTCGCGGGCAAGCTGAAGCTTTCTTT
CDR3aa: CASSRGQAEAFF

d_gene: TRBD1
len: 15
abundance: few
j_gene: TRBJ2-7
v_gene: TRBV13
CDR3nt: TGTGCCAGCAGCGCATCACGGACAGGGGTCCACGAGCAGTACTTC
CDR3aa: CASSASRTGVHEQYF

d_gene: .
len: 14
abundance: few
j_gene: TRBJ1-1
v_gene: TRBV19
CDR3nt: TGTGCCAGTAGTATATTGGGGAGGAACACTGAAGCTTTCTTT
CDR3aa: CASSILGRNTEAFF

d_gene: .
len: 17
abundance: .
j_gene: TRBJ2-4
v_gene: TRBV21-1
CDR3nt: TGTACCAGCAGTTTGGGACAGGGGGCTCGGACCAAAAACATTCAGTACTTC
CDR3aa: CTSSLGQGARTKNIQYF

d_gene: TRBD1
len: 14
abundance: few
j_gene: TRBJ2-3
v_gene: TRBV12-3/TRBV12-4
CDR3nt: TGTGCCAGCAGCGCGACAGGGGGTAGAGATACGCAGTATTTT
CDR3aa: CASSATGGRDTQYF

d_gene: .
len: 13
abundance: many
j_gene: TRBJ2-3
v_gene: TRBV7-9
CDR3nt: TGTGCCAGCAGCTTAGGGACCACAGATACGCAGTATTTT
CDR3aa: CASSLGTTDTQYF

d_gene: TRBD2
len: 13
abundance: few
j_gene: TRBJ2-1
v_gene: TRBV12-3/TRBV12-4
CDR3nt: TGTGCCAGCAACCCCTCGGGGGGGAATGAGCAGTTCTTC
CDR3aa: CASNPSGGNEQFF

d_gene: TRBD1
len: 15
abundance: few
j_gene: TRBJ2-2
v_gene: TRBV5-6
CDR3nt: TGTGCCAGCAGCCCACAGGGGGCGCTGGCCGGGGAGCTGTTTTTT
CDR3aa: CASSPQGALAGELFF

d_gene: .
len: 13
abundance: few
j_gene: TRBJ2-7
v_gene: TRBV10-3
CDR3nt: TGTGCCATCAGCCGGACCCGGACCTACGAGCAGTACTTC
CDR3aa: CAISRTRTYEQYF

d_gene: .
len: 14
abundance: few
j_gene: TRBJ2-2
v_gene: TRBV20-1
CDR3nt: TGCAGTGCTAGAAGCGGATTCAACACCGGGGAGCTGTTTTTT
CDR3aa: CSARSGFNTGELFF

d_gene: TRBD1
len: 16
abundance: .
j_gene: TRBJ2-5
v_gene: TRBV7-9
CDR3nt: TGTGCCAGCAGCTTAGCGGGGACAGGGGGCGGAGAGACCCAGTACTTC
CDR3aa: CASSLAGTGGGETQYF

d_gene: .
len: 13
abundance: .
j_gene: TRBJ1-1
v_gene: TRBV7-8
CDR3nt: TGTGCCAGCAGCTTAGGACAGGCCACTGAAGCTTTCTTT
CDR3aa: CASSLGQATEAFF

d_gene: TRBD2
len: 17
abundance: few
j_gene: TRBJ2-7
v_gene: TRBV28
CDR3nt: TGTGCCAGCAGTTTCCGACTAGCGGGAGGGTCAACCTACGAGCAGTACTTC
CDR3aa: CASSFRLAGGSTYEQYF

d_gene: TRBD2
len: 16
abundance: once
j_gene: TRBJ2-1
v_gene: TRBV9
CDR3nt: TGTGCCAGCAGCGATGGGGACTACCCCTCCTGCAATGAGCAGTTCTTC
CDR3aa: CASSDGDYPSCNEQFF

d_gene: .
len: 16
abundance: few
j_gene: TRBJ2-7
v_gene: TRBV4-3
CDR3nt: TGCGCCAGCAGCCAGGGCTGGCAGGGGACTACCTACGAGCAGTACTTC
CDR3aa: CASSQGWQGTTYEQYF

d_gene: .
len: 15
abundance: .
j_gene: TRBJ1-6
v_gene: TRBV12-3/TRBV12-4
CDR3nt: TGTGCCAGCAGTTTAGTCGGTAACAGTAATTCACCCCTCCACTTT
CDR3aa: CASSLVGNSNSPLHF

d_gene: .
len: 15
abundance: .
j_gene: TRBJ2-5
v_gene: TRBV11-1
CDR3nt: TGTGCCAGCAGCTTAATGCCAGGGCGGTGGGAGACCCAGTACTTC
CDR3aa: CASSLMPGRWETQYF

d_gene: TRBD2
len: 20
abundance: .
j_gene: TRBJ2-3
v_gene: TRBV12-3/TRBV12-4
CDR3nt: TGTGCCAGCAGTTTTTTAGGGACTAGCCTTAAAGACACTAGCACAGATACGCAGTATTTT
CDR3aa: CASSFLGTSLKDTSTDTQYF

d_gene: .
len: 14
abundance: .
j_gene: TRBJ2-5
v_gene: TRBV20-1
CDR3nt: TGCAGTGCTAGAGATCGCCAGGCTCAAGAGACCCAGTACTTC
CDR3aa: CSARDRQAQETQYF

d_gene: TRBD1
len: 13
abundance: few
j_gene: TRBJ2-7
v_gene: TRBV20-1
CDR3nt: TGCAGTGCTGGGACAGGGTCACCCTACGAGCAGTACTTC
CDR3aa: CSAGTGSPYEQYF

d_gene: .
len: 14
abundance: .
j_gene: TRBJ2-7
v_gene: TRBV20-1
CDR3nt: TGCAGTGCCCCAATATCCAGGGACTCCTACGAGCAGTACTTC
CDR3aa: CSAPISRDSYEQYF

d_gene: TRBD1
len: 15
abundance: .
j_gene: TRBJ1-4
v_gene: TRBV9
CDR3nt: TGTGCCAGCAGCGCTCAACAGGGGAGTGGCGAAAAACTGTTTTTT
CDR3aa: CASSAQQGSGEKLFF

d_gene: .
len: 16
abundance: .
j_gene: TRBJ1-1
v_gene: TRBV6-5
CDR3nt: TGTGCCAGCAGAAAGTGGGGGAGGGGGATGAACACTGAAGCTTTCTTT
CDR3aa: CASRKWGRGMNTEAFF

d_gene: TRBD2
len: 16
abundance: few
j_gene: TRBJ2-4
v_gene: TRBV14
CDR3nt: TGTGCCAGCAGCCATTTGGGCGGGGGAGGCAAAAACATTCAGTACTTC
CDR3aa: CASSHLGGGGKNIQYF

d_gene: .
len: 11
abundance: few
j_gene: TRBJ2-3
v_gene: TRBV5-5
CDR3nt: TGTGCCAGCATGAGTGCAGATACGCAGTATTTT
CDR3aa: CASMSADTQYF

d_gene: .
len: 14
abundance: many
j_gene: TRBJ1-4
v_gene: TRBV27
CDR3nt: TGTGCCAGCAGGAACAGTGCAACTAATGAAAAACTGTTTTTT
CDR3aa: CASRNSATNEKLFF

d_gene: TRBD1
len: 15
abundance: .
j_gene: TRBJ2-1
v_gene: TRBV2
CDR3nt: TGTGCCAGCAGCCATCCAGGCTACAGGGGCAATGAGCAGTTCTTC
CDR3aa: CASSHPGYRGNEQFF